Below, one T cell receptor beta chain is given with its context. Authors' methods: For nucleated cells, counts were estimated from reference gene primer amplification. Using immunoSEQ multiplex PCR, the repertoire was profiled, and TCRdb retains in-frame clones only, with some absent. V and J calls and clone size are copied from that table; D and trimming were computed from the DNA. The data hold tens of thousands of clones, with around 80% observed a single time. The CDR3 runs to 15 residues. The V segment lost 3 bases and the J segment 2 bases; nucleotides outside the gene matches: 8. Germline V gives CDR1 SGHTS, CDR2 YDEGEE. The sample belongs to a study of blood T cell repertoires in COVID-19.

The source is a man in his 60s with active or convalescent COVID-19. Sequences were obtained from peripheral blood. The genes are TRBV5-8 and TRBJ2-7, with TRBD1 matching over 7 bases. CDR3 in DNA: TGTGCCAGCAGCTGGGGGACAGAGAATCCCTACGAGCAGTACTTC. This gives the protein CASSWGTENPYEQYF. The full variable domain, rest sourced from reference TRBV5-8 and TRBJ2-7, is EAGVTQSPTHLIKTRGQQATLRCSPISGHTSVYWYQQALGLGLQFLLWYDEGEERNRGNFPPRFSGRQFPNYSSELNVNALELEDSALYLCASSWGTENPYEQYFGPGTRLTVT.